The 3 T cell receptor beta chains in this list originate from one sample, sequenced in a study of T cells in localized non-small cell lung cancer. Using immunoSEQ multiplex PCR, the repertoire was profiled, and TCRdb retains in-frame clones only, with some absent. Found here are some 1,000 clones, less than 25% of them singletons; the top ten hold about a fifth. Sequencing was performed on normal lung tissue next to the tumor, taken before any cancer treatment. These receptors were taken from a man aged 40 to 70 with stage III lung adenocarcinoma.

This chain links TRBV9 with TRBJ2-5, with a weak D call TRBD2 (6 bases). The germline gives CDR1 SGDLS, CDR2 YYNGEE. Trimming stripped 4 bases from V and 4 bases from J, with 11 bases between. The CDR3 has 13 amino acids. CDR3 bases: TGTGCCAGCAGCTCCGGACTAAGAGAGACCCAGTACTTC. Protein product: CASSSGLRETQYF.

This clone rates as medium-sized. The V gene is TRBV9, the J gene TRBJ2-7; tentative D call: TRBD2 (5 bases). Trimming removed 4 bases at V and 2 bases at J, with 13 bases between. The germline V gene has CDR1 SGDLS and CDR2 YYNGEE. The CDR3 spans 14 residues. The CDR3 here is CASSFEGLPYEQYF. CDR3 nucleotide sequence: TGTGCCAGCAGCTTTGAGGGTCTACCCTACGAGCAGTACTTC. The entire variable domain, with the rest obtained from reference TRBV9 and TRBJ2-7, is as follows: DSGVTQTPKHLITATGQRVTLRCSPRSGDLSVYWYQQSLDQGLQFLIQYYNGEERAKGNILERFSAQQFPDLHSELNLSSLELGDSALYFCASSFEGLPYEQYFGPGTRLTVT.

Here the CDR3 reads CASSESILVAKQYF. CDR3 DNA: TGCGCCAGCAGTGAGTCGATCCTGGTGGCGAAGCAGTACTTC. The chain couples TRBV10-2 to TRBJ2-7; D not certain. Trimming left V 0 bases short and J 8 bases short, with 14 bases between. This CDR3 spans 14 amino acids. Looked up from germline, CDR1 is WSHSY and CDR2 is SAAADI.